The 27 T cell receptor beta chains below were found in one sample sequenced in a study of neurological immune-mediated disorders. Each CDR3 protein is one row after TCRdb ran MiXCR on the 5' RACE reads. The sample lists around 64,000 distinct CDR3 sequences, more than 3% occurring once. The source material was PBMCs. Source of these receptors: a woman aged 45 to 65 with multiple sclerosis.

This clonotype was seen many times. The chain joins TRBV4-3 to TRBJ1-2; the match to TRBD1 covers 10 bases. J was trimmed by 6 bases and V by 6 bases; bases with no gene match: 13. The CDR3 runs to 16 residues. Germline V gene data show CDR1 as LGHNA and CDR2 as YSLEER. CDR3 in amino acids: CASSRAGDRGVDGYTF. DNA of the CDR3: TGCGCCAGCAGTCGGGCCGGGGACAGGGGAGTTGATGGCTACACCTTC.

This clonotype has ten or more counts. V and J are TRBV7-6 and TRBJ2-1, with 13 bases fitting TRBD2. CDR1 and CDR2 from the germline V gene are SGHVS and FNYEAQ. The CDR3 consists of 17 residues. J was trimmed by 7 bases and V by 5 bases; bases with no gene match: 11. The CDR3 region is CASSHTILAGGRNEQFF. CDR3 sequence (DNA): TGTGCCAGCAGCCATACTATACTAGCGGGAGGGAGGAATGAGCAGTTCTTC.

Ten or more counts support this clonotype. V usage is TRBV20-1 and J usage is TRBJ2-1, with D possibly being TRBD2 (7 bases). The germline V and J ends were trimmed by 2 bases and 9 bases, with 26 bases remaining between them. The CDR3 is 17 residues long. The germline V gene encodes CDR1 DFQATT and CDR2 SNEGSKA (reference sequence). In DNA, the CDR3 is TGCAGTGCTAGACATGTGGGAGGGGGGCCCTCGTTCCCTGAGCAGTTCTTC. Amino acids: CSARHVGGGPSFPEQFF.

This clonotype was recorded many times. The J gene is TRBJ2-1, the V gene TRBV24-1; D unclear. The CDR3 runs 13 residues. Trimming took off 1 base at V and 1 base at J, with 1 base between the two ends. CDR1 KGHDR and CDR2 SFDVKD come from the germline V gene. The CDR3 region has the DNA TGTGCCACCAGTGATTTATCCTACAATGAGCAGTTCTTC. Translated: CATSDLSYNEQFF.

The V and J genes are TRBV12-3 or TRBV12-4 and TRBJ1-3, with unresolved D. Between the trimmed V and J ends, which lost 6 bases and 7 bases, there was a span of 10 bases. The length of the CDR3 is 12 residues. CDR3 in DNA: TGTGCCAGCAGCTTTTACGGGAACACCATATATTTT. Translation: CASSFYGNTIYF.

Ten or more counts support this clonotype. The chain employs TRBV5-5 and TRBJ2-3; no reliable D call. The CDR3 consists of 15 residues. Germline lookup yields CDR1 SGHKS and CDR2 YYEKEE (reference sequence). Deletions cut 2 bases from V and 0 bases from J, with 10 bases between. CDR3 residues: CASSFFYTSTDTQYF. The CDR3 bases are TGTGCCAGCAGCTTTTTCTATACTAGCACAGATACGCAGTATTTT.

This clonotype has at least ten counts. CDR3 nucleotide sequence: TGCGCCAGCTTTGACCCCGAGGGGACAGATACGCAGTATTTT. Protein product: CASFDPEGTDTQYF. The rearrangement uses TRBV5-1 and TRBJ2-3; perhaps D is TRBD1 or TRBD2 (5 bases each). Germline V gene data show CDR1 as SGHRS and CDR2 as YFSETQ. Trimming shortened V by 7 bases and J by 3 bases, and 15 bases separated the two germline ends. The CDR3 loop spans 14 amino acids. Filled out from reference TRBV5-1 and TRBJ2-3, the complete variable domain reads KAGVTQTPRYLIKTRGQQVTLSCSPISGHRSVSWYQQTPGQGLQFLFEYFSETQRNKGNFPGRFSGRQFSNSRSEMNVSTLELGDSALYLCASFDPEGTDTQYFGPGTRLTVL.

This clonotype was counted ten times or more. The chain uses TRBV12-3 or TRBV12-4 and TRBJ2-5; D not certain. CDR3 length equals 16 residues. The V end lost 5 bases, the J end lost 4 bases, and 20 bases lay between the germline ends. The CDR3 spells CASSPPYTENGETQYF. In DNA, the CDR3 is TGTGCCAGCAGTCCCCCTTACACGGAGAACGGAGAGACCCAGTACTTC.

This clonotype has at least ten counts. The chain carries TRBV5-1 and TRBJ2-1; D is undetermined. The CDR3 has 12 residues. Trimming took off 4 bases at V and 9 bases at J, with 11 bases between the two ends. Germline V CDR1 and CDR2: SGHRS, YFSETQ. CDR3 nucleotide sequence: TGCGCCAGCAGCCCGAGTAGCCCTGAGCAGTTCTTC. Residues: CASSPSSPEQFF.

This clonotype was seen repeatedly, ten times or more. The chain recombines TRBV7-8 with TRBJ2-6; D uncertain. V was pared by 1 base and J by 4 bases, with 5 bases between. Germline V lookup: CDR1 SGHVS, CDR2 FQNEAQ. The CDR3 covers 14 residues. The CDR3, as DNA: TGTGCCAGCAGCTTAGTTACCGGGGCCAACGTCCTGACTTTC. Translated: CASSLVTGANVLTF.

A word on this clonotype: It may be a read error: a sequence one base away is much more abundant. The chain joins TRBV7-9 to TRBJ2-3; D is ambiguous. The CDR3 sequence is 14 residues long. Per germline, CDR1 SEHNR and CDR2 FQNEAQ (reference sequence). V was clipped by 5 bases and J by 2 bases, with 11 bases between them. The CDR3 sequence: CASSHSGPTDTQYF. The CDR3 DNA reads as TGTGCCAGCAGCCACAGTGGACCCACAGATACGCAGTATTTT.

In this sample, this clonotype turned up many times. The gene calls are TRBV3-1 and TRBJ1-4, with D perhaps matching TRBD1 (6 bases). Germline CDR1 reads LGHDT; CDR2 reads YNNKEL (reference sequence). The V end was cut by 3 bases, the J end by 8 bases, with 16 bases between. This CDR3 contains 15 residues. The CDR3 region has the DNA TGTGCCAGCAGCCAGAAGGGGGGCGCGGCCGAAAAACTGTTTTTT. Amino acids: CASSQKGGAAEKLFF.

This clonotype was seen repeatedly, ten times or more. This rearrangement joins TRBV12-3 or TRBV12-4 to TRBJ1-1; 11 bases fit TRBD1. V was clipped by 6 bases and J by 5 bases; unmatched bases: 14. The CDR3 runs to 17 residues. CDR3 protein: CASSRSDRGLQGTEAFF. CDR3 DNA: TGTGCCAGCAGCCGGTCGGACAGGGGGCTGCAGGGAACTGAAGCTTTCTTT.

Many counts were recorded for this clonotype. V and J are TRBV7-2 and TRBJ2-3; D is possibly TRBD1 (6 bases). CDR3 size: 15 residues. Deletions cut 5 bases from V and 2 bases from J, with 14 bases between. Germline V gives CDR1 SGHTA, CDR2 FQGNSA. Here the CDR3 DNA reads TGTGCCAGCAGCCCGAACAGGGCTTCCACAGATACGCAGTATTTT. Translating it yields CASSPNRASTDTQYF.

This clonotype was recorded at least ten times. V and J are TRBV20-1 and TRBJ2-5; D is ambiguous. Germline CDR1 and CDR2: DFQATT and SNEGSKA (reference sequence). The CDR3 runs to 12 residues. Trimming stripped 2 bases from V and 2 bases from J, with 6 bases between. The CDR3 coding sequence is TGCAGTGCTAGATTTAGTCAAGAGACCCAGTACTTC. It is translated as CSARFSQETQYF.

This clonotype was seen ten or more times. The rearrangement joins TRBV3-1 to TRBJ2-2; D unresolved. The CDR3 loop spans 13 amino acids. The V gene's germline CDR1 is LGHDT and CDR2 YNNKEL (reference sequence). The ends were cut back, 4 bases at V and 3 bases at J, with 6 bases in the middle. CDR3 region: CASSPLHTGELFF. As DNA, the CDR3 is TGTGCCAGCAGCCCCCTGCACACCGGGGAGCTGTTTTTT.

This clonotype was seen repeatedly, ten times or more. This chain links TRBV5-1 with TRBJ2-3; 7 nucleotides line up with TRBD2. V dropped 1 base and J dropped 0; count of bases not matched to a gene: 5. Per the germline V gene, CDR1 is SGHRS and CDR2 is YFSETQ. The CDR3 has 16 residues. The chain's CDR3 is CASSLLPGGSTDTQYF. The CDR3 coding sequence is TGCGCCAGCAGCTTGCTTCCGGGGGGTAGCACAGATACGCAGTATTTT. Filled out from reference TRBV5-1 and TRBJ2-3, the complete variable domain reads KAGVTQTPRYLIKTRGQQVTLSCSPISGHRSVSWYQQTPGQGLQFLFEYFSETQRNKGNFPGRFSGRQFSNSRSEMNVSTLELGDSALYLCASSLLPGGSTDTQYFGPGTRLTVL.

This clonotype has a count of ten or more. The chain joins TRBV20-1 to TRBJ2-1; TRBD2 matches at 8 bases. Trimming at V came to 4 bases and at J to 11 bases, leaving 7 bases not matched to a gene. The CDR3 extends over 12 amino acids. Germline V lookup: CDR1 DFQATT, CDR2 SNEGSKA (reference sequence). Here the CDR3 reads CSATSGGVKQFF. CDR3 sequence (DNA): TGCAGTGCTACGAGCGGGGGTGTTAAGCAGTTCTTC.

This clonotype was recorded many times. The chain employs TRBV27 and TRBJ2-3, with 8 bases aligning to TRBD2. In germline, CDR1 is MNHEY, CDR2 SMNVEV (reference sequence). Losses at the gene ends were 8 bases for V and 4 bases for J; bases not matched to a gene: 11. The CDR3 contains 15 residues. CDR3 in DNA: TGTGCCAGCGCGGGAGGACCGCGAGGTGCAGATACGCAGTATTTT. Residues: CASAGGPRGADTQYF.

This clonotype showed up just a few times. Given a much more abundant clone one base away, this may be a read error. The chain carries TRBV9 and TRBJ2-2, with TRBD2 matching 8 bases. Germline lookup yields CDR1 SGDLS and CDR2 YYNGEE. J lost 3 bases, V lost 4 bases, and 5 bases had no gene match. The CDR3 sequence is 15 residues long. For the CDR3, the DNA is TGTGCCAGCAGCCCCGGGGGGGCAGACACCGGGGAGCTGTTTTTT. Protein product: CASSPGGADTGELFF.

The table lists this clonotype with many counts. The gene calls are TRBV29-1 and TRBJ2-4; 8 bases are a match to TRBD2. Germline-derived CDR1 and CDR2 are SQVTM and ANQGSEA. Trimming removed 1 base from V and 7 bases from J; junction bases left unmatched: 3. The CDR3 sequence is 13 residues long. The CDR3 DNA is TGCAGCGTTGAAGGGGGCGGGGGGAACATTCAGTACTTC. This translates into CSVEGGGGNIQYF. The whole variable domain, remainder taken from reference TRBV29-1 and TRBJ2-4, is SAVISQKPSRDICQRGTSLTIQCQVDSQVTMMFWYRQQPGQSLTLIATANQGSEATYESGFVIDKFPISRPNLTFSTLTVSNMSPEDSSIYLCSVEGGGGNIQYFGAGTRLSVL.

The table lists this clonotype with many counts. The CDR3 loop reads CASSFWRGGRETDTQYF. The CDR3 DNA reads as TGTGCCAGCAGCTTCTGGAGGGGGGGGCGAGAAACAGATACGCAGTATTTT. The gene calls are TRBV7-2 and TRBJ2-3, with D possibly TRBD2 on 7 matching bases. Per germline, CDR1 SGHTA and CDR2 FQGNSA. This CDR3 spans 17 amino acids. With 3 bases removed from V and 3 bases from J, the gap between germline ends came to 19 bases. The full variable domain, rest sourced from reference TRBV7-2 and TRBJ2-3, is GAGVSQSPSNKVTEKGKDVELRCDPISGHTALYWYRQSLGQGLEFLIYFQGNSAPDKSGLPSDRFSAERTGGSVSTLTIQRTQQEDSAVYLCASSFWRGGRETDTQYFGPGTRLTVL.

This clonotype was seen many times. This sequence joins TRBV28 and TRBJ2-7; tentative D call: TRBD1 (5 bases). The V gene's germline CDR1 is MDHEN and CDR2 SYDVKM. The CDR3 is 14 residues long. With 11 bases removed from V and 2 bases from J, the gap between germline ends came to 19 bases. The CDR3 coding sequence is TGTGCCGCCTTTTCAACCAGGGCGGCCTACGAGCAGTACTTC. Protein sequence: CAAFSTRAAYEQYF.

This clonotype has ten or more counts. The J gene is TRBJ2-7, the V gene TRBV11-2; TRBD1 or TRBD2 may be the D gene (5 bases each). This CDR3 region has 14 residues. The V gene lost 3 bases and the J gene lost 4 bases, with 13 bases spanning the gap. From germline, CDR1 is SGHAT and CDR2 FQNNGV. The CDR3 DNA reads TGTGCCAGCAGCTTCGGGACCCCTGGATACGAGCAGTACTTC. Its translation: CASSFGTPGYEQYF.

This clonotype was detected many times. The rearrangement joins TRBV20-1 to TRBJ1-1; no clear D gene. Deletions cut 6 bases from V and 1 base from J, with 9 bases between. The CDR3 is made up of 12 amino acids. Germline CDR1 reads DFQATT; CDR2 reads SNEGSKA (reference sequence). The CDR3 nucleotides read TGCAGTGCCGTGCAAACGAACACTGAAGCTTTCTTT. Protein sequence: CSAVQTNTEAFF.

This clonotype was recorded many times. The V and J genes are TRBV5-1 and TRBJ2-3, with D uncertain. There are 14 residues in the CDR3. Germline CDR1 and CDR2: SGHRS and YFSETQ. V was pared by 2 bases and J by 6 bases, with 13 bases between. The CDR3 region is CASSFERASDTQYF. The DNA for the CDR3 is TGCGCCAGCAGCTTCGAGCGAGCCTCGGATACGCAGTATTTT.

This clonotype was detected ten times or more. This chain joins TRBV5-6 and TRBJ1-1; D perhaps matches TRBD1 (5 bases). There are 16 residues in the CDR3. Germline V lookup: CDR1 SGHDT, CDR2 YYEEEE. V was cut by 2 bases and J by 1 base, with 15 bases left in between. CDR3 DNA sequence: TGTGCCAGCAGCTTTAGGAGGGGACGCGGGAACACTGAAGCTTTCTTT. It specifies CASSFRRGRGNTEAFF.